The 26 T cell receptor beta chains below were found in one sample sequenced in a study of radiotherapy plus CTLA-4 blockade in lung cancer. The protocol was immunoSEQ multiplex PCR, while the TCRdb copy is restricted to in-frame clones and leaves out a portion. The sample lists more than 50,000 clones, roughly 76% occurring once. The sequences come from peripheral blood, collected from a patient treated with radiotherapy plus ipilimumab. The origin of the receptors is a human donor with non-small cell lung cancer who had a complete response to radiotherapy plus ipilimumab.

This chain connects TRBV5-1 to TRBJ1-4, with 9 positions matching TRBD1. This CDR3 spans 16 amino acids. Germline V CDR1 and CDR2: SGHRS, YFSETQ. V lost 0 bases and J lost 7; bases outside the gene matches: 7. In DNA, the CDR3 is TGCGCCAGCAGCTTGGAGCCGACAGGGGGACCTGAAAAACTGTTTTTT. Translation gives CASSLEPTGGPEKLFF.

V usage is TRBV28 and J usage is TRBJ2-7; TRBD2 matches at 11 bases. CDR1 is MDHEN, CDR2 SYDVKM, per germline. The CDR3 spans 16 residues. After removal of 2 bases from V and 1 base from J, the junction contained 4 bases not matched to a gene. The CDR3 is CASSLSLAGGSYEQYF. The DNA of the CDR3 is TGTGCCAGCAGTTTAAGTTTAGCGGGAGGGTCCTACGAGCAGTACTTC.

V gene TRBV18 combines with J gene TRBJ2-7; D not certain. CDR3 length: 13 amino acids. Germline CDR1 KGHSH, CDR2 LQKENI. Trimming cost V 2 bases and J 2 bases, with 7 bases left between them. The CDR3 region is CASSPTVTYEQYF. CDR3 bases: TGTGCCAGCTCACCAACAGTCACCTACGAGCAGTACTTC.

The chain combines TRBV6-5 with TRBJ2-7; the D gene is possibly TRBD1 (5 bases). CDR1 MNHEY and CDR2 SVGAGI come from the germline V gene. The CDR3 sequence is 14 residues long. Trimming pared 5 bases from V and 4 bases from J, leaving 15 bases between. Here the CDR3 DNA reads TGTGCCAGCAGTAGGGGCAGGGTGGGGTACGAGCAGTACTTC. Translation: CASSRGRVGYEQYF.

The chain couples TRBV18 to TRBJ1-5, with TRBD1 matching over 7 bases. V shed 5 bases, J shed 1 base, and the junction held 5 bases outside the gene matches. The CDR3 sequence is 15 residues long. Germline lookup yields CDR1 KGHSH and CDR2 LQKENI. CDR3 bases: TGTGCCAGCTCAATCCAGGGGGACAGCAATCAGCCCCAGCATTTT. Translation: CASSIQGDSNQPQHF.

This chain connects TRBV29-1 to TRBJ1-3; a weak D match, TRBD1 (5 bases). V gave up 4 bases and J gave up 2 bases, with 18 bases separating them. The germline V gene has CDR1 SQVTM and CDR2 ANQGSEA. The CDR3 has 16 residues. This CDR3 is CSVVFSRVKAGNTIYF. Written as DNA, the CDR3 is TGCAGCGTTGTATTTAGCAGGGTGAAGGCTGGAAACACCATATATTTT.

This chain connects TRBV4-3 to TRBJ2-7; TRBD1 might be the D (5 bases). CDR3 size: 14 residues. Germline lookup yields CDR1 LGHNA and CDR2 YSLEER. V was shortened by 4 bases and J by 2 bases, with 12 bases between the two germline ends. The CDR3, as DNA: TGCGCCAGCAGCCCCGGAAGGGGCCCCTACGAGCAGTACTTC. The encoded protein is CASSPGRGPYEQYF.

The chain uses TRBV5-1 and TRBJ1-3, with 7 bases fitting TRBD1. Trimming took 3 bases from V and 0 from J; bases not matched to a gene: 6. Germline V gives CDR1 SGHRS, CDR2 YFSETQ. The CDR3 consists of 16 residues. The CDR3 DNA is TGCGCCAGCAGCTGGGGGACAGAGAGCTCTGGAAACACCATATATTTT. This codes for CASSWGTESSGNTIYF.

The chain recombines TRBV19 with TRBJ2-2, with D perhaps matching TRBD1 (5 bases). V gave up 5 bases and J gave up 6 bases, with 13 bases separating them. Germline loops: CDR1 LNHDA, CDR2 SQIVND (reference sequence). The CDR3 spans 14 residues. The CDR3 DNA reads as TGTGCCAGTAGTCATCAGGGCGTCGCCGGGGAGCTGTTTTTT. Translated, it gives CASSHQGVAGELFF.

The chain links TRBV10-3 to TRBJ2-3, with a weak D call TRBD1 (6 bases). V dropped 6 bases and J dropped 0 bases, with 16 bases sitting between them. CDR3 length: 16 amino acids. The V gene's germline CDR1 is ENHRY and CDR2 SYGVKD. CDR3 residues: CAISTKTGISTDTQYF. In DNA form, the CDR3 reads TGTGCCATCAGCACTAAAACAGGGATTAGCACAGATACGCAGTATTTT.

This sequence joins TRBV27 and TRBJ1-4; D perhaps matches TRBD1 (5 bases). From germline, CDR1 is MNHEY and CDR2 SMNVEV (reference sequence). Trimming pared 5 bases from V and 2 bases from J, leaving 12 bases between. This CDR3 is 15 amino acids long. The CDR3 sequence is CASSPNRPTNEKLFF. The CDR3 nucleotides read TGTGCCAGCAGTCCGAACAGGCCGACTAATGAAAAACTGTTTTTT.

The chain uses TRBV2 and TRBJ2-7; TRBD2 agrees at 8 bases. The J segment lost 3 bases and the V segment lost 7 bases, leaving 8 bases of the junction unmatched. The CDR3 contains 14 residues. Germline lookup yields CDR1 SNHLY and CDR2 FYNNEI. CDR3 amino acids: CASNYGGANYEQYF. Here the CDR3 DNA reads TGTGCCAGCAATTACGGGGGGGCCAACTACGAGCAGTACTTC.

The V call is TRBV18, the J call TRBJ2-1, with 9 bases aligning to TRBD2. V lost 6 bases, J lost 4 bases, and 4 bases stayed unmatched. This CDR3 contains 14 residues. Germline V gene sequence: CDR1 KGHSH, CDR2 LQKENI. The CDR3 DNA follows: TGTGCCAGCTCTCCTAGCGGGGTATACAATGAGCAGTTCTTC. Translation gives CASSPSGVYNEQFF.

This chain connects TRBV7-9 to TRBJ2-7, with 8 bases that match TRBD1. V shed 5 bases, J shed 2 bases, and the junction held 8 bases outside the gene matches. The CDR3 is 15 amino acids. Germline CDR1 is SEHNR and CDR2 is FQNEAQ (reference sequence). For the CDR3, the DNA is TGTGCCAGCAGCCCCCCCGGACAGGGCCCCTACGAGCAGTACTTC. The encoded protein is CASSPPGQGPYEQYF.

This clone was found a few times. The chain uses TRBV18 and TRBJ2-3; 9 positions match TRBD1. The CDR3 loop spans 16 amino acids. From germline, CDR1 is KGHSH and CDR2 LQKENI. The J segment lost 1 base and the V segment lost 6 bases, leaving 8 bases of the junction unmatched. The CDR3 region is CASSSYRGPGTDTQYF. The CDR3 DNA sequence: TGTGCCAGCTCGTCCTACAGGGGGCCAGGCACAGATACGCAGTATTTT.

The rearrangement links TRBV30 to TRBJ1-6; 7 positions agree with TRBD1. The J segment lost 0 bases and the V segment lost 3 bases, leaving 17 bases of the junction unmatched. The CDR3 has 20 amino acids. The germline CDR1 and CDR2 sequences are GTSNPN and SVGIG (reference sequence). The CDR3, as DNA: TGTGCCTGGAGAGAGACAGGGAATCGACCCCTTAGCTCCTATAATTCACCCCTCCACTTT. This codes for CAWRETGNRPLSSYNSPLHF.

The rearrangement uses TRBV4-3 and TRBJ1-2, with 7 bases that match TRBD1. This CDR3 spans 15 amino acids. From germline, CDR1 is LGHNA and CDR2 YSLEER. Unmatched junction bases numbered 3, after V lost 0 bases and J lost 2 bases. DNA of the CDR3: TGCGCCAGCAGCCAAGATCCACAGGGGAACTATGGCTACACCTTC. It is translated as CASSQDPQGNYGYTF.

This chain uses TRBV2 with TRBJ1-1; 7 bases are shared with TRBD1. Germline lookup yields CDR1 SNHLY and CDR2 FYNNEI. The J segment lost 10 bases and the V segment lost 0 bases, leaving 8 bases of the junction unmatched. CDR3 length: 14 residues. This CDR3 reads CASSEALRGSGAFF. The DNA for the CDR3 is TGTGCCAGCAGTGAAGCCCTCAGGGGGAGTGGAGCTTTCTTT.

This clone was counted only a few times. The chain recombines TRBV2 with TRBJ2-1, with D tentatively TRBD1 (8 bases). V was pared by 5 bases and J by 6 bases, with 11 bases between. The germline V gene has CDR1 SNHLY and CDR2 FYNNEI. This CDR3 region has 13 residues. The CDR3 loop is CASSHRGGNEQFF. CDR3 bases: TGTGCCAGCAGTCACAGGGGGGGCAATGAGCAGTTCTTC.

The rearrangement joins TRBV7-9 to TRBJ1-1, with D possibly being TRBD1 (6 bases). Germline V gives CDR1 SEHNR, CDR2 FQNEAQ (reference sequence). V lost 2 bases and J 0 bases, leaving 10 bases between the germline ends. The CDR3 extends over 15 amino acids. CDR3 protein: CASSLTDRMNTEAFF. The CDR3 DNA reads as TGTGCCAGCAGCTTAACAGACAGGATGAACACTGAAGCTTTCTTT.

CDR3 sequence (DNA): TGTGCCAGCACGCGGGGGGGAGAGACCCAGTACTTC. Translation gives CASTRGGETQYF. This chain connects TRBV6-1 to TRBJ2-5, with 9 bases lining up with TRBD2. The CDR3 consists of 12 residues. Germline assignment: CDR1 MNHNS and CDR2 SASEGT. V shed 7 bases, J shed 4 bases, and the junction held 1 base outside the gene matches.

The chain joins TRBV10-2 to TRBJ2-5; 11 bases line up with TRBD2. The DNA matches TRBJ2-7 better at its end, which makes the J call doubtful. Per germline, CDR1 WSHSY and CDR2 SAAADI. This CDR3 has 15 residues. The CDR3 loop reads CASRVTSGAFYEQYF. For the CDR3, the DNA is TGCGCCAGCAGGGTGACTAGCGGGGCTTTCTACGAGCAGTACTTC.

This clone showed up just a few times. This sequence joins TRBV30 and TRBJ1-2; D gene unclear. Between the trimmed V and J ends, which lost 0 bases and 4 bases, there was a span of 9 bases. Germline V gene sequence: CDR1 GTSNPN, CDR2 SVGIG (reference sequence). The CDR3 runs to 13 residues. This chain's CDR3 is CAWSVPRVYGYTF. CDR3 bases: TGTGCCTGGAGTGTACCGAGAGTCTATGGCTACACCTTC.

This chain connects TRBV12-5 to TRBJ2-7; perhaps TRBD2 as D (5 bases). The CDR3 loop spans 14 amino acids. V was shortened by 9 bases and J by 5 bases, with 20 bases between the two germline ends. CDR1 and CDR2 from the germline V gene are LGHNT and FRNRAP. CDR3 protein: CARAVRRNRDEQYF. Written as DNA, the CDR3 is TGTGCTAGGGCCGTCAGGAGGAACCGGGACGAGCAGTACTTC.

The rearrangement uses TRBV29-1 and TRBJ1-3, with D perhaps matching TRBD1 (6 bases). V lost 5 bases to trimming and J lost 6 bases, with 11 bases between them. The V gene's germline CDR1 is SQVTM and CDR2 ANQGSEA. CDR3 size: 12 residues. CDR3 nucleotide sequence: TGCAGCGTTCAGGGGATGGCAAACACCATATATTTT. Its protein is CSVQGMANTIYF.

This sequence joins TRBV7-2 and TRBJ2-2; no reliable D call. The ends were cut back, 4 bases at V and 5 bases at J, with 5 bases in the middle. CDR3 length: 12 amino acids. CDR1 SGHTA and CDR2 FQGNSA come from the germline V gene. CDR3 nucleotides: TGTGCCAGCAGCTCCCTGACCGGGGAGCTGTTTTTT. Translation: CASSSLTGELFF.